One sample yielded the 7 T cell receptor beta chains listed below, sequenced in a study of T cells in tumors after PD-1 blockade. Clones were read by immunoSEQ multiplex PCR, and TCRdb kept only the in-frame ones, dropping some. The sample yields 7,500 to 8,500 clones, roughly 62% seen once. Noted time point: second of two post-therapy site-matched biopsies about two months apart. The sample was tumor tissue, taken after anti-PD-1 treatment. These receptors all come from a human donor with basal cell carcinoma.

By proportion, this clone is medium-sized. This chain links TRBV5-1 with TRBJ2-3; 8 bases match TRBD2. In germline, CDR1 is SGHRS, CDR2 YFSETQ. J lost 5 bases, V lost 6 bases, and 14 bases had no gene match. The CDR3 loop spans 16 amino acids. DNA for the CDR3: TGCGCCAGCACCACCGGGTCGGCGGGGGGCAAAGATACGCAGTATTTT. Its protein product is CASTTGSAGGKDTQYF.

The chain carries TRBV24-1 and TRBJ2-3; 13 nucleotides line up with TRBD2. There are 17 residues in the CDR3. Losses at the gene ends were 9 bases for V and 5 bases for J; bases not matched to a gene: 13. The germline CDR1 and CDR2 sequences are KGHDR and SFDVKD. The DNA of the CDR3 is TGTGCCACCGGACCAGGGACTAGCGGGATGGTGGGAGATACGCAGTATTTT. This sequence encodes CATGPGTSGMVGDTQYF.

The rearrangement joins TRBV27 to TRBJ2-3; 11 nucleotides align to TRBD2. The CDR3 contains 17 residues. J gave up 2 bases and V 5 bases, and 9 bases lay outside the gene matches. CDR1 is MNHEY and CDR2 is SMNVEV in the germline V gene (reference sequence). DNA of the CDR3: TGTGCCAGCAGTGCCCGCCCTAGCGGGGGGTACACAGATACGCAGTATTTT. It specifies CASSARPSGGYTDTQYF.

This clone has a handful of counts. The same CDR3 arises from other DNA sequences in this sample as well. This chain uses TRBV2 with TRBJ1-1, with D uncertain. Germline lookup yields CDR1 SNHLY and CDR2 FYNNEI. This CDR3 has 13 amino acids. V lost 4 bases and J lost 1, with 7 bases in between. CDR3 in amino acids: CASSVDGNTEAFF. The CDR3 DNA sequence: TGTGCCAGCAGTGTAGACGGGAACACTGAAGCTTTCTTT.

This clone was found a few times. V gene TRBV30 combines with J gene TRBJ2-5; 8 bases line up with TRBD2. Germline V lookup: CDR1 GTSNPN, CDR2 SVGIG (reference sequence). J lost 1 base, V lost 0 bases, and 4 bases had no gene match. This CDR3 has 15 amino acids. The CDR3 DNA reads TGTGCCTGGAGTGTTCAAGCGGGGGTCCAAGAGACCCAGTACTTC. Its protein is CAWSVQAGVQETQYF.

This clone is judged medium-sized. The chain carries TRBV6-4 and TRBJ1-2; the D gene is possibly TRBD1 (6 bases). The CDR3 is 15 amino acids. Germline CDR1 reads MRHNA; CDR2 reads SNTAGT. V was clipped by 2 bases and J by 2 bases, with 12 bases between them. In DNA, the CDR3 is TGTGCCAGCAGTGACAGCGGCAGGGGAAACTATGGCTACACCTTC. As protein: CASSDSGRGNYGYTF.

The gene calls are TRBV29-1 and TRBJ2-4; D is uncertain. There are 12 residues in the CDR3. V was pared by 6 bases and J by 0 bases, with 6 bases between. CDR1 is SQVTM, CDR2 ANQGSEA, per germline. The DNA for the CDR3 is TGCAGCGTAGCCCTAGCCAAAAACATTCAGTACTTC. This codes for CSVALAKNIQYF.